A selection of T cell receptor beta chains follows, all from one sample in a study of blood T cell repertoires in COVID-19. Only in-frame clones appear in the TCRdb table, and some are missing; sequencing was by immunoSEQ multiplex PCR. The repertoire holds about 35,000 clones, with roughly 85% as singletons. The sequencing input was peripheral blood. The receptors were gathered from a man aged 45-60 years with acute or convalescent COVID-19. The CDR3 runs from the conserved cysteine through the conserved F or W. The order of the fields is V gene, CDR3 length, J gene, CDR3 protein.

>TRBV27|14|TRBJ2-7
CASSLFGQGTEQYF
>TRBV7-8|17|TRBJ2-7
CASSPTGSGPISYEQYF
>TRBV7-9|11|TRBJ1-2
CASGGVYGYTF
>TRBV3-1/TRBV3-2|14|TRBJ1-5
CASSQDAVNQPQHF
>TRBV6-6|14|TRBJ2-7
CASRFRAYSYEQYF
>TRBV19|16|TRBJ2-5
CASSIDLWAGGETQYF
>TRBV12-3/TRBV12-4|12|TRBJ2-3
CASSSYTDTQYF
>TRBV7-3|16|TRBJ1-3
CASSLKGQGERNTIYF
>TRBV5-1|15|TRBJ2-1
CASSPGTAHYNEQFF
>TRBV19|14|TRBJ1-2
CASSRFDRRSGYTF
>TRBV28|13|TRBJ1-1
CASRTGTATEAFF
>TRBV27|14|TRBJ1-2
CASSFSGASYGYTF
>TRBV19|17|TRBJ1-6
CASSTTGTGIKNSPLHF
>TRBV30|15|TRBJ1-2
CAWSAGQGAAGGYTF
>TRBV6-5|13|TRBJ1-4
CASIRGLNEKLFF
>TRBV9|14|TRBJ1-2
CASSGQGFRDGYTF
>TRBV9|16|TRBJ2-2
CASSESGGGRTGELFF
>TRBV5-4|15|TRBJ2-1
CASSPGTGVYNEQFF
>TRBV15|15|TRBJ2-1
CATSRDRVGRNEQFF
>TRBV5-4|14|TRBJ2-2
CASSGGTSSGELFF
>TRBV4-2|16|TRBJ2-1
CASSPAGTSGKGEQFF